The 3 T cell receptor beta chains below were found in one sample sequenced in a study of shared clonotypes between healthy human individuals. The protocol was immunoSEQ multiplex PCR, while the TCRdb copy is restricted to in-frame clones and leaves out a portion. The sample yields about half a million clones, more than 70% seen once. Sequencing was carried out using PBMCs. These receptors originate from a woman in her forties in good health. Some clones in this sample may be carry-over from other donors' samples.

V is TRBV19 and J is TRBJ1-1; D may be TRBD1 (6 bases). V lost 5 bases and J 0 bases, leaving 13 bases between the germline ends. This CDR3 is 15 amino acids long. Germline V gene data show CDR1 as LNHDA and CDR2 as SQIVND (reference sequence). CDR3 in amino acids: CASSPSGAMNTEAFF. In nucleotides, the CDR3 is TGTGCCAGTAGTCCTTCGGGGGCCATGAACACTGAAGCTTTCTTT.

With respect to this clone: A much larger clonotype is one base distant, so this may be a read error. Other nucleotide sequences in the sample specify the same CDR3. The chain links TRBV23-1 to TRBJ1-2; a possible D gene is TRBD1 (5 bases). TRBV23-1 is sorted into the ORF group, with uncertain function. The CDR3 runs to 14 residues. Trimming took 6 bases from V and 2 from J, leaving 13 bases between them. CDR3 nucleotides: TGCGCCAGCAGCCGACCCAGGGCAAACTATGGCTACACCTTC. It codes for CASSRPRANYGYTF.

This chain links TRBV30 with TRBJ2-7, with 9 positions matching TRBD1. CDR1 and CDR2 from the germline V gene are GTSNPN and SVGIG (reference sequence). This CDR3 comprises 13 residues. The V segment lost 1 base and the J segment 9 bases; nucleotides outside the gene matches: 7. The DNA for the CDR3 is TGTGCCTGGAGTGGGGGACAGGGTCGTGCGCAGTACTTC. Translated: CAWSGGQGRAQYF.